A single sample is the source of the 27 T cell receptor beta chains below, sequenced in a study of patients and donors after allogeneic stem cell transplantation. TCRdb reanalysed the RT-PCR reads using MiXCR and keeps one entry per CDR3 protein. The sample yields fewer than 95,000 distinct CDR3 sequences, 4.5% to 5% seen once. The sample comprised blood, either unsorted or a sorted T cell fraction (not recorded which). The receptors were gathered from a human donor who was either an allogeneic HSCT recipient or a stem cell or donor lymphocyte infusion donor (not recorded which). It is not recorded whose cells these are; they may come from a transplant donor.

This chain connects TRBV11-2 to TRBJ1-4; tentative D call: TRBD1 (5 bases). The germline V gene has CDR1 SGHAT and CDR2 FQNNGV. V was shortened by 3 bases and J by 7 bases, with 9 bases between the two germline ends. The CDR3 spans 13 residues. CDR3 sequence: CASSFQGGEKLFF. The CDR3 DNA follows: TGTGCCAGCAGCTTCCAGGGTGGTGAAAAACTGTTTTTT.

This chain uses TRBV6-6 with TRBJ1-3; no reliable D call. This CDR3 region has 13 residues. The V and J ends lost 4 bases and 4 bases respectively, with 8 bases between them. Germline assignment: CDR1 MNHNY and CDR2 SVGAGI (reference sequence). CDR3 nucleotide sequence: TGTGCCAGCAGTTCTACACGGGGAAACACCATATATTTT. This encodes CASSSTRGNTIYF.

This clonotype was seen repeatedly, ten times or more. The chain links TRBV12-3 or TRBV12-4 to TRBJ2-2; TRBD2 might be the D (6 bases). The V and J ends lost 6 bases and 7 bases respectively, with 18 bases between them. The CDR3 runs 15 residues. This CDR3 reads CASSGGRGVIGELFF. The CDR3 nucleotides are TGTGCCAGCAGCGGCGGTCGCGGGGTTATCGGGGAGCTGTTTTTT.

This clonotype has ten or more counts. The chain joins TRBV18 to TRBJ1-6; D gene uncertain. CDR1 and CDR2 from the germline V gene are KGHSH and LQKENI. There are 15 residues in the CDR3. V dropped 0 bases and J dropped 5 bases, with 8 bases sitting between them. As DNA, the CDR3 is TGTGCCAGCTCACCACCGTACGGAAATAATTCACCCCTCCACTTT. The encoded protein is CASSPPYGNNSPLHF.

The chain combines TRBV7-9 with TRBJ1-1; the D is unclear. This CDR3 comprises 14 residues. Trimming took off 5 bases at V and 1 base at J, with 11 bases between the two ends. Germline CDR1 SEHNR, CDR2 FQNEAQ (reference sequence). In DNA, the CDR3 is TGTGCCAGCAGCCTACAAAGTGGGAACACTGAAGCTTTCTTT. The encoded protein is CASSLQSGNTEAFF. Using reference TRBV7-9 and TRBJ1-1 for the parts outside the CDR3, the full variable domain is DTGVSQNPRHKITKRGQNVTFRCDPISEHNRLYWYRQTLGQGPEFLTYFQNEAQLEKSRLLSDRFSAERPKGSFSTLEIQRTEQGDSAMYLCASSLQSGNTEAFFGQGTRLTVV.

This clonotype occurred a few times. The chain uses TRBV9 and TRBJ1-5; possibly TRBD1 for D (6 bases). The CDR3 covers 15 residues. With 0 bases removed from V and 6 bases from J, the gap between germline ends came to 13 bases. Germline V gene lookup returns CDR1 SGDLS and CDR2 YYNGEE. The CDR3 sequence is CASSVGAGARQPQHF. CDR3 coding DNA: TGTGCCAGCAGCGTAGGTGCAGGGGCGCGTCAGCCCCAGCATTTT.

This clonotype was observed many times. The chain is built from TRBV29-1 and TRBJ2-3; the match to TRBD2 covers 7 bases. The CDR3 totals 15 residues. Germline V gives CDR1 SQVTM, CDR2 ANQGSEA. V dropped 6 bases and J dropped 2; count of bases not matched to a gene: 11. The CDR3 DNA follows: TGCAGCGTGCGAACTAGCGTCTCTCCCACAGATACGCAGTATTTT. It translates to CSVRTSVSPTDTQYF.

This clonotype counts as medium-sized. J is TRBJ1-1 and V is TRBV10-3; D perhaps matches TRBD1 (6 bases). The germline V gene has CDR1 ENHRY and CDR2 SYGVKD. This CDR3 contains 14 residues. Trimming removed 7 bases from V and 1 base from J, with 13 bases in between. The CDR3 nucleotides read TGTGCCATCACTGAAAGGGGACAGAACACTGAAGCTTTCTTT. Translating gives CAITERGQNTEAFF.

This clonotype has ten or more counts. The chain has TRBV12-3 or TRBV12-4 and TRBJ1-5, with TRBD1 matching 7 bases. Germline trimming cut 5 bases from V and 7 bases from J; bases unmatched to any gene: 14. This CDR3 region has 16 residues. The CDR3 protein is CASSPRDSPFPQPQHF. CDR3 DNA sequence: TGTGCCAGCAGTCCCCGGGACAGCCCGTTCCCCCAGCCCCAGCATTTT.

This clonotype was counted many times. V and J are TRBV6-5 and TRBJ1-2; tentative D call: TRBD1 (6 bases). The CDR3 has 12 residues. The germline gives CDR1 MNHEY, CDR2 SVGAGI. V lost 5 bases and J 8 bases, leaving 12 bases between the germline ends. The CDR3 nucleotides are TGTGCCAGCAGTCCACAGGGATACGGCTACACCTTC. Translation: CASSPQGYGYTF.

This clonotype was counted only a few times. CDR3 sequence: CASSLDGRALSGANVLTF. The CDR3 DNA follows: TGCGCCAGCAGCTTGGACGGGAGGGCCCTCTCTGGGGCCAACGTCCTGACTTTC. The V and J genes are TRBV5-1 and TRBJ2-6; 8 bases map to TRBD2. J gave up 0 bases and V 0 bases, and 5 bases lay outside the gene matches. The germline CDR1 and CDR2 sequences are SGHRS and YFSETQ. The CDR3 is made up of 18 amino acids.

This clonotype was observed many times. The chain links TRBV10-3 to TRBJ2-3; 9 nucleotides match TRBD2. The CDR3 spans 16 residues. With V trimmed by 0 bases and J by 2 bases, 3 bases remained unmatched. Germline V gene sequence: CDR1 ENHRY, CDR2 SYGVKD. CDR3 DNA sequence: TGTGCCATCAGTGAGTCGCGACTAGCGGACACAGATACGCAGTATTTT. This translates into CAISESRLADTDTQYF.

The chain carries TRBV15 and TRBJ1-1, with TRBD1 as a possible D gene (6 bases). The CDR3 contains 13 residues. Trimming took 0 bases from V and 7 from J, leaving 9 bases between them. CDR1 and CDR2 from the germline V gene are LNHNV and YYDKDF (reference sequence). Here the CDR3 DNA reads TGTGCCACCAGCAGAGAAGTGACAGGTGAAGCTTTCTTT. Protein product: CATSREVTGEAFF.

This clonotype was seen repeatedly, ten times or more. An end of the junction does not agree with germline; a read error may underlie this. The genes are TRBV11-2 and TRBJ1-2; D is possibly TRBD1 (5 bases). Germline V gene sequence: CDR1 SGHAT, CDR2 FQNNGV. The CDR3 totals 13 residues. CDR3 sequence: CASSLGQGSGYTF. The DNA of the CDR3 is TGTGCCAGCAGTTTAGGGCAGGGCAGTGGCTACACCTTC.

This clonotype was counted at least ten times. This rearrangement joins TRBV28 to TRBJ2-7; 8 nucleotides match TRBD1. The junction had 13 bases not matched to a gene; V was cut back by 1 base and J by 5 bases. Looked up from germline, CDR1 is MDHEN and CDR2 is SYDVKM. CDR3 size: 17 residues. CDR3 sequence (DNA): TGTGCCAGCAGTTTATCGGTAGGACAGGGTGCTCGACACGAGCAGTACTTC. This sequence encodes CASSLSVGQGARHEQYF.

This clonotype was seen more than once but under ten times. Here the CDR3 reads CASSPGILAGKDEQFF. The DNA of the CDR3 is TGTGCCAGCAGCCCGGGGATTCTAGCGGGAAAGGATGAGCAGTTCTTC. The V gene is TRBV7-8, the J gene TRBJ2-1, with 9 positions matching TRBD2. Germline loops: CDR1 SGHVS, CDR2 FQNEAQ. The junction had 13 bases not matched to a gene; V was cut back by 5 bases and J by 8 bases. This CDR3 spans 16 amino acids.

This clonotype was seen repeatedly, ten times or more. The chain joins TRBV5-1 to TRBJ1-1; D ambiguous. V was clipped by 1 base and J by 2 bases, with 6 bases between them. Germline assignment: CDR1 SGHRS and CDR2 YFSETQ. There are 13 residues in the CDR3. As DNA, the CDR3 is TGCGCCAGCAGCTTGTATGATAACACTGAAGCTTTCTTT. Translation gives CASSLYDNTEAFF.

There are many counts of this clonotype. CDR3 coding DNA: TGTGCCTGGATTCGGCCCTCTCAGGCGACTTTC. It codes for CAWIRPSQATF. The rearrangement joins TRBV30 to TRBJ2-6; D unclear. Per the germline V gene, CDR1 is GTSNPN and CDR2 is SVGIG (reference sequence). The CDR3 totals 11 residues. The V end was cut by 4 bases, the J end by 18 bases, with 16 bases between.

The chain recombines TRBV20-1 with TRBJ2-3, with TRBD2 matching over 11 bases. Germline CDR1 DFQATT, CDR2 SNEGSKA (reference sequence). V shed 4 bases and J 3 bases; nucleotides not matched to a gene: 12. The CDR3 is made up of 17 amino acids. CDR3 region: CSATPFSGGANTDTQYF. CDR3 coding DNA: TGCAGTGCTACCCCCTTTAGCGGGGGGGCCAATACAGATACGCAGTATTTT.

Ten or more counts support this clonotype. The rearrangement links TRBV14 to TRBJ2-2; no reliable D call. Trimming stripped 4 bases from V and 5 bases from J, with 14 bases between. This CDR3 is 15 amino acids long. Germline values: CDR1 SGHDN, CDR2 FVKESK. The CDR3 spells CASSRLGPLTGELFF. The CDR3 DNA is TGTGCCAGCAGCCGTCTGGGCCCTTTAACCGGGGAGCTGTTTTTT.

This clonotype appeared a few times. The J gene is TRBJ2-2, the V gene TRBV5-1, with 8 bases aligning to TRBD2. With V trimmed by 0 bases and J by 4 bases, 8 bases remained unmatched. CDR3 size: 17 residues. Germline V gene sequence: CDR1 SGHRS, CDR2 YFSETQ. CDR3 nucleotide sequence: TGCGCCAGCAGCTTGGTGGCGGGAGGCTCCATCACCGGGGAGCTGTTTTTT. Its protein product is CASSLVAGGSITGELFF.

V is TRBV7-9 and J is TRBJ1-4, with D perhaps matching TRBD1 (5 bases). Germline CDR1 SEHNR, CDR2 FQNEAQ (reference sequence). Trimming pared 1 base from V and 4 bases from J, leaving 10 bases between. The CDR3 covers 15 residues. In DNA, the CDR3 is TGTGCCAGCAGCTTAGAGGGGCAGAGTAATGAAAAACTGTTTTTT. Its translation is CASSLEGQSNEKLFF.

The V gene is TRBV9, the J gene TRBJ2-3, with D perhaps assigned TRBD1 or TRBD2 (5 bases each). The V end lost 4 bases, the J end lost 4 bases, and 13 bases lay between the germline ends. Germline CDR1 SGDLS, CDR2 YYNGEE. The CDR3 covers 14 residues. CDR3 residues: CASSSEWGSDTQYF. Here the CDR3 DNA reads TGTGCCAGCAGCTCCGAATGGGGGTCAGATACGCAGTATTTT.

This clonotype has ten or more counts. In nucleotides, the CDR3 is TGCAGTGCTAGCGCTCACGGGACAGGGGAAGAGACCCAGTACTTC. Its translation: CSASAHGTGEETQYF. The chain uses TRBV20-1 and TRBJ2-5; 10 nucleotides match TRBD1. The CDR3 loop spans 15 amino acids. CDR1 is DFQATT, CDR2 SNEGSKA, per germline (reference sequence). V lost 3 bases, J lost 3 bases, and 7 bases stayed unmatched.

The rearrangement uses TRBV7-6 and TRBJ2-1; D tentatively fits TRBD1 or TRBD2 (5 bases each). V shed 5 bases and J shed 12 bases, with 17 bases lying between them. This CDR3 has 13 amino acids. Germline V gene lookup returns CDR1 SGHVS and CDR2 FNYEAQ. The CDR3 loop is CASSPEQHGGQFF. Here the CDR3 DNA reads TGTGCCAGCAGCCCCGAACAGCATGGGGGGCAGTTCTTC.

This clonotype was detected many times. The genes are TRBV29-1 and TRBJ2-1; TRBD2 matches at 7 bases. The junction had 11 bases not matched to a gene; V was cut back by 7 bases and J by 2 bases. The V gene's germline CDR1 is SQVTM and CDR2 ANQGSEA. CDR3 size: 15 residues. The CDR3 DNA reads as TGCAGCGCCCGAGGCGGGAGAGAGGCCTACAATGAGCAGTTCTTC. Translated: CSARGGREAYNEQFF.

This clonotype has a count of ten or more. The DNA for the CDR3 is TGTGCCAGTAGTTCTCGGGACAGAGATTACAATGAGCAGTTCTTC. Translated, it gives CASSSRDRDYNEQFF. The gene calls are TRBV19 and TRBJ2-1; TRBD1 matches 7 bases. The germline V gene encodes CDR1 LNHDA and CDR2 SQIVND (reference sequence). The CDR3 contains 15 residues. The J segment lost 4 bases and the V segment lost 5 bases, leaving 8 bases of the junction unmatched.